One and the same sample provided the 20 T cell receptor beta chains below, sequenced in a study of T cell responses to AZD1222 COVID-19 vaccine (dated by TCRdb to the early 2020s). Library preparation used the immunoSEQ multiplex PCR assay. This is the immuneACCESS table as TCRdb keeps it, with only in-frame sequences that have V and J called. A part of the clones is gone; compared with another copy, unresolved V genes explain less than half, and the rest is unexplained. The sample includes under 70,000 clones, with about 74% observed a single time. 11% to 15% of the sample lies in the top ten. Interpreted using the paper, the time point label stands for: baseline before first vaccination. The specimen was peripheral blood, collected on day 0 of AZD1222 vaccination. The source is an adult in good health.

The V gene is TRBV30, the J gene TRBJ2-3, with 7 bases fitting TRBD2. The CDR3 has 14 amino acids. The germline V gene encodes CDR1 GTSNPN and CDR2 SVGIG (reference sequence). V lost 5 bases to trimming and J lost 2 bases; unmatched junction nucleotides: 7. This chain's CDR3 is CAWVSGTNTDTQYF. The CDR3 DNA sequence: TGTGCCTGGGTTTCCGGGACTAACACAGATACGCAGTATTTT. Supplemented by reference TRBV30 and TRBJ2-3, the full variable domain reads SQTIHQWPATLVQPVGSPLSLECTVEGTSNPNLYWYRQAAGRGLQLLFYSVGIGQISSEVPQNLSASRPQDRQFILSSKKLLLSDSGFYLCAWVSGTNTDTQYFGPGTRLTVL.

The chain has TRBV2 and TRBJ2-1, with 11 nucleotides matching TRBD1. Germline trimming cut 3 bases from V and 7 bases from J; bases unmatched to any gene: 14. The germline CDR1 and CDR2 sequences are SNHLY and FYNNEI. The CDR3 has 18 residues. The CDR3 spells CASSDIGSGTGGFNEQFF. DNA for the CDR3: TGTGCCAGCAGTGACATAGGCAGCGGGACAGGGGGGTTTAATGAGCAGTTCTTC.

This rearrangement joins TRBV7-9 to TRBJ2-7, with 8 bases lining up with TRBD1. This CDR3 region has 14 residues. V was pared by 7 bases and J by 5 bases, with 10 bases of the junction left unmatched. Germline CDR1 SEHNR, CDR2 FQNEAQ (reference sequence). CDR3 DNA: TGTGCCAGCATCCGAACTGACAGGGGAAACGAGCAGTACTTC. It is translated as CASIRTDRGNEQYF.

The chain employs TRBV4-1 and TRBJ1-1, with unresolved D. The CDR3 is 13 amino acids. Germline CDR1 reads MGHRA; CDR2 reads YSYEKL. V was trimmed by 2 bases and J by 0 bases, leaving 4 bases between them. The CDR3 coding sequence is TGCGCCAGCAGCCAAAATATGAACACTGAAGCTTTCTTT. Residues: CASSQNMNTEAFF.

The chain carries TRBV7-8 and TRBJ1-3; D remains unclear. Germline V lookup: CDR1 SGHVS, CDR2 FQNEAQ. The CDR3 consists of 14 residues. Trimming removed 7 bases from V and 4 bases from J, with 14 bases in between. The CDR3 protein is CASTDPGLGNTIYF. The CDR3 region has the DNA TGTGCCAGCACCGACCCCGGGCTCGGAAACACCATATATTTT. Full variable domain (missing parts from reference TRBV7-8 and TRBJ1-3): GAGVSQSPRYKVAKRGQDVALRCDPISGHVSLFWYQQALGQGPEFLTYFQNEAQLDKSGLPSDRFFAERPEGSVSTLKIQRTQQEDSAVYLCASTDPGLGNTIYFGEGSWLTVV.

This rearrangement joins TRBV6-6 to TRBJ2-3; unclear D gene. Germline CDR1 is MNHNY and CDR2 is SVGAGI (reference sequence). V gave up 3 bases and J gave up 2 bases, with 9 bases separating them. The CDR3 covers 14 residues. Written as DNA, the CDR3 is TGTGCCAGCAGTTATATCACAAACACAGATACGCAGTATTTT. Amino acid sequence: CASSYITNTDTQYF.

The table lists this clone with a count of one. The chain links TRBV15 to TRBJ1-2, with D unresolved. This CDR3 contains 11 residues. CDR1 is LNHNV, CDR2 YYDKDF, per germline (reference sequence). Between the trimmed V and J ends, which lost 5 bases and 6 bases, there was a span of 7 bases. CDR3 DNA sequence: TGTGCCACCAGCGGCAACGATGGCTACACCTTC. Translation gives CATSGNDGYTF.

V is TRBV3-1 (or the pseudogene TRBV3-2) and J is TRBJ2-7; 7 bases line up with TRBD2. With 1 base clipped from V and 5 bases from J, the junction kept 5 bases outside the gene matches. Germline values: CDR1 LGHDT, CDR2 YNNKEL (reference sequence). The CDR3 totals 14 residues. The CDR3 DNA follows: TGTGCCAGCAGCCAAGGGGGAGGGAACAACGAGCAGTACTTC. Protein sequence: CASSQGGGNNEQYF.

This clone has a handful of counts. V and J are TRBV12-3 or TRBV12-4 and TRBJ1-4; D gene unclear. The ends were cut back, 8 bases at V and 8 bases at J, with 15 bases in the middle. CDR3 length equals 13 residues. CDR3 coding DNA: TGTGCCAGCGGTGGCGGGGAAGGAGAAAAACTGTTTTTT. Its protein is CASGGGEGEKLFF.

The J gene is TRBJ2-3, the V gene TRBV5-1; 9 positions match TRBD2. CDR3 length equals 14 residues. V was clipped by 4 bases and J by 6 bases; unmatched bases: 6. Germline V gene lookup returns CDR1 SGHRS and CDR2 YFSETQ. The CDR3 loop reads CASSPQRGADTQYF. The CDR3 DNA reads TGCGCCAGCAGCCCCCAGCGGGGGGCGGATACGCAGTATTTT.

The V gene is TRBV19, the J gene TRBJ1-5; TRBD1 is a possible D gene (5 bases). Trimming took 8 bases from V and 6 from J, leaving 20 bases between them. From germline, CDR1 is LNHDA and CDR2 SQIVND (reference sequence). This CDR3 contains 15 residues. The DNA for the CDR3 is TGTGCCAGTTCATCCTCTGGCGGGGGTGTTCAGCCCCAGCATTTT. Translated: CASSSSGGGVQPQHF. Variable domain in full (rest from reference TRBV19 and TRBJ1-5): DGGITQSPKYLFRKEGQNVTLSCEQNLNHDAMYWYRQDPGQGLRLIYYSQIVNDFQKGDIAEGYSVSREKKESFPLTVTSAQKNPTAFYLCASSSSGGGVQPQHFGDGTRLSIL.

As to this clone: At one of its ends the junction is not consistent with the germline gene, which may arise from a read error. The V and J genes are TRBV10-2 and TRBJ2-7; 14 positions match TRBD2. The germline CDR1 and CDR2 sequences are WSHSY and SAAADI. CDR3 length: 14 residues. The CDR3 region has the DNA TGCGCCAGCAGCGCCGGGACTAGCGGGGGCCCGGGGAACTTC. Protein sequence: CASSAGTSGGPGNF.

This clone has only a few counts. The chain joins TRBV2 to TRBJ2-7; tentative D call: TRBD1 (5 bases). There are 13 residues in the CDR3. The germline V gene has CDR1 SNHLY and CDR2 FYNNEI. The V gene lost 9 bases and the J gene lost 3 bases, with 15 bases spanning the gap. The CDR3 here is CARRGPSLYEQYF. The CDR3 DNA sequence: TGTGCCAGAAGGGGCCCAAGCCTCTACGAGCAGTACTTC.

Comment on this clone: Other nucleotide sequences from this sample produce the same CDR3. The chain joins TRBV7-2 to TRBJ1-5; the D is unclear. Germline assignment: CDR1 SGHTA and CDR2 FQGNSA. The length of the CDR3 is 13 residues. Trimming took 1 base from V and 6 from J, leaving 7 bases between them. CDR3: CASSLEGGQPQHF. Here the CDR3 DNA reads TGTGCCAGCAGCTTAGAGGGCGGTCAGCCCCAGCATTTT.

V gene TRBV7-7 combines with J gene TRBJ2-1; TRBD1 might be the D (7 bases). This CDR3 comprises 13 residues. V dropped 4 bases and J dropped 10 bases, with 14 bases sitting between them. Germline V gene data show CDR1 as SSHAT and CDR2 as FNYEAQ (reference sequence). The CDR3: CASSSDRDSEQFF. The CDR3 DNA reads as TGTGCCAGCAGCTCAGACAGGGACTCCGAGCAGTTCTTC.

The chain has TRBV20-1 and TRBJ1-5; the D is unclear. The CDR3 loop spans 19 amino acids. Germline V CDR1 and CDR2: DFQATT, SNEGSKA (reference sequence). The ends were cut back, 3 bases at V and 0 bases at J, with 24 bases in the middle. The CDR3 DNA sequence: TGCAGTGCTAGTCCCGCAGGAGGTTTCGGGTTATATAGCAATCAGCCCCAGCATTTT. This codes for CSASPAGGFGLYSNQPQHF.

The chain has TRBV6-5 and TRBJ2-2, with D uncertain. CDR1 is MNHEY, CDR2 SVGAGI, per germline. V lost 2 bases, J lost 0 bases, and 7 bases lay in between. This CDR3 contains 15 residues. The CDR3 spells CASSYRQTNTGELFF. The CDR3 DNA reads as TGTGCCAGCAGTTACCGACAAACGAACACCGGGGAGCTGTTTTTT.

This chain uses TRBV6-5 with TRBJ2-7; D is possibly TRBD1 (5 bases). Between the trimmed V and J ends, which lost 2 bases and 5 bases, there was a span of 7 bases. This CDR3 contains 12 residues. Germline V gene sequence: CDR1 MNHEY, CDR2 SVGAGI. The CDR3 DNA is TGTGCCAGCAGTTACAGGGGTAACGAGCAGTACTTC. Translation gives CASSYRGNEQYF.

This rearrangement joins TRBV5-1 to TRBJ1-2, with D possibly TRBD1 on 5 matching bases. CDR3 length equals 13 residues. Deletions cut 4 bases from V and 2 bases from J, with 9 bases between. Germline CDR1 SGHRS, CDR2 YFSETQ. CDR3 sequence reads: CASSTTVNYGYTF. In nucleotides, the CDR3 is TGCGCCAGCAGCACGACAGTAAACTATGGCTACACCTTC.

The table lists this clone with a count of one. J is TRBJ2-1 and V is TRBV5-1, with D maybe TRBD1 (6 bases). The CDR3 has 16 amino acids. Trimming removed 3 bases from V and 6 bases from J, with 19 bases in between. Germline CDR1 reads SGHRS; CDR2 reads YFSETQ. CDR3 DNA: TGCGCCAGCAGCTACAGGGCCGGGCAGGCGGGCAATGAGCAGTTCTTC. The encoded protein is CASSYRAGQAGNEQFF.